These T cell receptor beta chains were read from a single sample in a study of shared clonotypes between healthy human individuals. The table came from immunoSEQ multiplex PCR; TCRdb's copy has only in-frame clones and leaves some out. The sample yields roughly 1,500,000 clones, approximately 98.5% seen once. Sequencing used naive CD4+ T cells sorted from blood. Source of these receptors: a man under 40 in good health. The CDR3 runs from the conserved cysteine through the conserved F or W. The D gene is left open where the match is weak. Not every row has a clone size; where given, it reads once, few, many or a size class.

j_call	v_call	clone_size	d_call	cdr3_aa	cdr3_nt
TRBJ2-2	TRBV18	-	-	CASSPLRAVGTGELFF	TGTGCCAGCTCACCACTAAGAGCGGTTGGGACCGGGGAGCTGTTTTTT
TRBJ2-7	TRBV18	-	-	CASSPPTSWNEQYF	TGTGCCAGCTCACCACCTACCTCTTGGAACGAGCAGTACTTC
TRBJ2-2	TRBV7-5	-	-	CARSLGVSPTGELFF	TGTGCCAGAAGCTTAGGGGTCAGCCCCACCGGGGAGCTGTTTTTT
TRBJ2-7	TRBV6-1	-	-	CANSRDSAYEQYF	TGTGCCAATTCGCGGGACAGCGCCTACGAGCAGTACTTC
TRBJ1-1	TRBV5-1	-	TRBD1	CASSLGTAMNTEAFF	TGCGCCAGCAGCTTAGGGACAGCGATGAACACTGAAGCTTTCTTT
TRBJ1-2	TRBV5-4	-	TRBD1	CASRDRVFRGYTF	TGTGCCAGCAGGGACAGGGTGTTTCGTGGCTACACCTTC
TRBJ2-7	TRBV9	-	TRBD1	CASSVTGTASYEQYF	TGTGCCAGCAGCGTGACAGGGACCGCTAGCTACGAGCAGTACTTC
TRBJ2-3	TRBV18	-	TRBD1	CASSGTGYTDTQYF	TGTGCCAGCTCCGGGACAGGGTACACAGATACGCAGTATTTT
TRBJ2-7	TRBV5-4	-	TRBD2	CASRGPGLALNEQYF	TGTGCCAGCAGGGGGCCGGGACTAGCTTTAAACGAGCAGTACTTC
TRBJ2-7	TRBV11-2	-	TRBD1	CASSAGQAIHEQYF	TGTGCCAGCAGCGCGGGACAGGCTATCCACGAGCAGTACTTC
TRBJ1-1	TRBV5-1	-	-	CASSGLTANLEAFF	TGCGCCAGCAGCGGGCTGACAGCAAATCTTGAAGCTTTCTTT
TRBJ2-7	TRBV28	-	TRBD1	CASSSQIRDRLYEQYF	TGTGCCAGCAGTTCACAAATCCGGGACAGGCTCTACGAGCAGTACTTC
TRBJ1-4	TRBV2	-	-	CASSGPPGNEKLFF	TGTGCCAGCAGTGGCCCTCCCGGAAATGAAAAACTGTTTTTT
TRBJ2-2	TRBV28	-	-	CASSSLASHTGELFF	TGTGCCAGCAGTTCCCTGGCTAGCCATACCGGGGAGCTGTTTTTT
TRBJ2-2	TRBV6-1	-	TRBD1	CASRAGGNTGELFF	TGTGCCAGCAGGGCAGGGGGCAACACCGGGGAGCTGTTTTTT
TRBJ2-6	TRBV7-6	-	TRBD1	CASSGQVFSGANVLTF	TGTGCCAGCAGCGGACAGGTGTTCTCTGGGGCCAACGTCCTGACTTTC
TRBJ2-3	TRBV10-3	-	TRBD2	CAIRAGTSGSRGTDTQYF	TGTGCCATCAGGGCCGGGACTAGCGGGAGTAGGGGGACAGATACGCAGTATTTT
TRBJ2-5	TRBV4-1	-	-	CASSQEGNLFQETQYF	TGCGCCAGCAGCCAAGAGGGGAACCTATTCCAAGAGACCCAGTACTTC
TRBJ2-7	TRBV5-8	-	-	CASSLKGVVYEQYF	TGTGCCAGCAGCTTGAAGGGGGTAGTCTACGAGCAGTACTTC
TRBJ2-1	TRBV21-1	-	-	CASSKLDRVVGEQFF	TGTGCCAGCAGCAAATTGGACAGGGTTGTTGGTGAGCAGTTCTTC
TRBJ2-7	TRBV28	-	TRBD2	CASSYSGREGREQYF	TGTGCCAGCAGCTATAGCGGGAGGGAGGGTAGAGAGCAGTACTTC
TRBJ2-7	TRBV7-2	once	TRBD2	CASSPRLAGGNEQYF	TGTGCCAGCAGCCCGAGACTAGCGGGAGGTAACGAGCAGTACTTC
TRBJ1-5	TRBV21-1	-	-	CASSKRKGFGVPRLYSNQPQHF	TGTGCCAGCAGCAAACGGAAGGGGTTTGGGGTCCCCAGGCTTTATAGCAATCAGCCCCAGCATTTT
TRBJ2-1	TRBV5-1	-	-	CASSLYTGPLGGNEQFF	TGCGCCAGCAGCCTATACACCGGGCCGCTCGGCGGGAATGAGCAGTTCTTC
TRBJ2-7	TRBV7-9	once	TRBD2	CASSLVAGEQYF	TGTGCCAGCAGCTTAGTAGCGGGGGAGCAGTACTTC
TRBJ2-5	TRBV28	-	TRBD1	CASRPTGRETQYF	TGTGCCAGCAGGCCGACAGGGAGAGAGACCCAGTACTTC
TRBJ2-1	TRBV13	-	-	CASSRTGTLPDEQFF	TGTGCCAGCAGCCGAACCGGGACCCTACCAGATGAGCAGTTCTTC
TRBJ2-7	TRBV27	-	-	CASSLLGFHRDEQYF	TGTGCCAGCAGTTTATTGGGATTTCACAGGGACGAGCAGTACTTC
TRBJ2-3	TRBV11-2	-	TRBD2	CASSLGLTSGRFGTDTQYF	TGTGCCAGCAGCTTAGGTTTAACTAGCGGGAGGTTCGGCACAGATACGCAGTATTTT